A selection of T cell receptor beta chains follows, all from one sample in a study of shared clonotypes between healthy human individuals. Sequenced by immunoSEQ multiplex PCR; TCRdb stores in-frame clones only, minus some. This sample has roughly 2.4 million clones, with nearly 97% found just once. The sequencing sample was made of naive CD4+ T cells sorted from blood. The source is a man younger than 35 in good health. Both conserved end residues are part of each CDR3. D genes are given only for firm matches. The listing skips clone size in some rows; elsewhere it reads once, few, many or a size class.

>TRBJ2-7|11|.|TRBV10-3|.
CAIRETYEQYF
TGTGCCATCAGAGAAACCTACGAGCAGTACTTC
>TRBJ2-7|15|.|TRBV5-1|TRBD2
CASSLDGGALNEQYF
TGCGCCAGCAGCTTGGACGGGGGGGCGCTTAACGAGCAGTACTTC
>TRBJ1-2|13|.|TRBV27|.
CASSFPGRGGYTF
TGTGCCAGCAGTTTCCCAGGCCGCGGGGGCTACACCTTC
>TRBJ2-7|15|.|TRBV9|TRBD2
CASSVEAAGGYEQYF
TGTGCCAGCAGCGTAGAGGCGGCGGGAGGGTACGAGCAGTACTTC
>TRBJ2-1|19|.|TRBV30|TRBD2
CALDQDRTSGRARYNEQFF
TGTGCCTTGGATCAAGATAGGACTAGCGGGAGAGCCCGATACAATGAGCAGTTCTTC
>TRBJ2-5|15|.|TRBV7-2|TRBD1
CASSWTGTGFKERYF
TGTGCCAGCAGCTGGACCGGGACAGGGTTTAAGGAACGGTACTTC
>TRBJ1-5|16|.|TRBV30|TRBD1
CAWSVRQGVSNQPQHF
TGTGCCTGGAGTGTCCGACAGGGAGTGAGCAATCAGCCCCAGCATTTT
>TRBJ2-3|16|.|TRBV30|TRBD2
CAWRAGLAGAADTQYF
TGTGCCTGGAGAGCGGGGCTAGCGGGAGCGGCAGATACGCAGTATTTT
>TRBJ2-3|10|once|TRBV20-1|.
CSPLRDTQYF
TGCAGCCCCCTGAGAGATACGCAGTATTTT
>TRBJ1-1|13|once|TRBV10-1|.
CASSRGADTEAFF
TGCGCCAGCAGTCGGGGGGCTGACACTGAAGCTTTCTTT
>TRBJ2-5|15|.|TRBV2|.
CASSELLTGQETQYF
TGTGCCAGCAGTGAACTATTGACAGGACAAGAGACCCAGTACTTC
>TRBJ1-5|14|.|TRBV12-5|.
CASGSQGGNQPQHF
TGTGCTAGTGGTTCACAGGGAGGCAATCAGCCCCAGCATTTT
>TRBJ1-4|15|.|TRBV7-2|.
CASSSEMGGGEKLFF
TGTGCCAGCAGCTCCGAGATGGGAGGCGGTGAAAAACTGTTTTTT
>TRBJ1-3|14|.|TRBV2|TRBD1
CASSLQGNGNTIYF
TGTGCCAGCAGTTTACAGGGGAATGGAAACACCATATATTTT
>TRBJ1-4|17|once|TRBV30|TRBD1
CAWSLTDRVVTNEKLFF
TGTGCCTGGAGTCTAACCGACAGGGTAGTAACTAATGAAAAACTGTTTTTT
>TRBJ2-1|16|.|TRBV18|TRBD2
CASSPYLAGGDNEQFF
TGTGCCAGCTCACCCTACCTAGCGGGAGGGGACAATGAGCAGTTCTTC
>TRBJ1-5|13|few|TRBV28|.
CASSPYSNQPQHF
TGTGCCAGCAGTCCATATAGCAATCAGCCCCAGCATTTT
>TRBJ1-1|14|.|TRBV21-1|.
CASRGAHMNTEAFF
TGTGCCAGCAGAGGGGCCCATATGAACACTGAAGCTTTCTTT
>TRBJ2-1|13|.|TRBV11-2|.
CASSPLAALGQFF
TGTGCCAGCAGCCCCCTGGCGGCTCTAGGGCAGTTCTTC
>TRBJ1-5|13|.|TRBV5-1|TRBD1
CASSFDRGQPQHF
TGCGCCAGCAGTTTCGACAGGGGTCAGCCCCAGCATTTT
>TRBJ2-3|15|.|TRBV11-2|TRBD2
CASSFTSGGTDTQYF
TGTGCCAGCAGCTTCACTAGCGGGGGCACAGATACGCAGTATTTT
>TRBJ1-6|16|.|TRBV7-2|.
CASSSGRSSYNSPLHF
TGTGCCAGCAGCTCGGGACGTAGCTCCTATAATTCACCCCTCCACTTT
>TRBJ2-3|14|.|TRBV7-9|TRBD1
CASSPGQRTDTQYF
TGTGCCAGCAGTCCGGGACAGAGGACAGATACGCAGTATTTT
>TRBJ1-1|14|once|TRBV6-1|TRBD1
CASSPGQANTEAFF
TGTGCCAGCAGCCCGGGACAGGCGAACACTGAAGCTTTCTTT
>TRBJ2-7|13|.|TRBV28|TRBD2
CASTAGARHEQYF
TGTGCCAGCACAGCGGGGGCTCGCCACGAGCAGTACTTC
>TRBJ2-7|13|.|TRBV6-5|.
CASSYGSAAGEYF
TGTGCCAGCAGTTACGGCTCCGCTGCAGGGGAGTACTTC
>TRBJ1-5|14|.|TRBV11-2|.
CASSLGVSNQPQHF
TGTGCCAGCAGCTTAGGGGTAAGCAATCAGCCCCAGCATTTT
>TRBJ2-5|15|.|TRBV9|.
CASSVVGGLSETQYF
TGTGCCAGCAGCGTAGTGGGCGGGCTGTCAGAGACCCAGTACTTC
>TRBJ2-6|15|.|TRBV29-1|.
CSVQNRDSGANVLTF
TGCAGCGTTCAAAACCGGGACTCTGGGGCCAACGTCCTGACTTTC
>TRBJ2-7|15|.|TRBV7-6|TRBD2
CASSSGLAGLYEQYF
TGTGCCAGCAGTTCCGGACTAGCGGGCCTATACGAGCAGTACTTC
>TRBJ2-6|16|.|TRBV5-5|.
CASSLTGTSGANVLTF
TGTGCCAGCAGCTTGACAGGGACGAGTGGGGCCAACGTCCTGACTTTC
>TRBJ1-4|12|.|TRBV5-6|.
CASSRDREKLFF
TGTGCCAGCAGCCGTGACAGAGAAAAACTGTTTTTT